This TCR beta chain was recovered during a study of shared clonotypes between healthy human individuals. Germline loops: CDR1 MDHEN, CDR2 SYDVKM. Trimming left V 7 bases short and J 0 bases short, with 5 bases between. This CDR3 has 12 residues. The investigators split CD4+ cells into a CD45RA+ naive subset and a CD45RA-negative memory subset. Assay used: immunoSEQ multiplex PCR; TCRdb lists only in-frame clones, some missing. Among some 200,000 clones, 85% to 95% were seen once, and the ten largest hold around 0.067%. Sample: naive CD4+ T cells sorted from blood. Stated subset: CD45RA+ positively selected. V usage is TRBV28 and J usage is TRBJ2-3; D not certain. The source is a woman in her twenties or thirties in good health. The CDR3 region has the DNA TGTGCCAGCACCCGGAGCACAGATACGCAGTATTTT. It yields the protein CASTRSTDTQYF.